Detailed here is one TCR beta chain. What it binds is not known. Alongside a J-beta primer mix, a sample-barcoded 5' primer served in a second PCR lasting about 7 to 12 cycles. The study obtained at least 2.5 million CDR3-containing paired-end reads from every sample. TCRdb reprocessed the 5' RACE reads via MiXCR and lists one record per CDR3 protein. The sample yields roughly 1 million distinct CDR3 sequences, almost 25% seen once. There are 13 residues in the CDR3. V gave up 5 bases and J gave up 8 bases; unmatched junction bases: 7. CDR1 is MDHEN, CDR2 SYDVKM, per germline. The sample comes from a study of blood T cells in healthy people across ages. Study conclusions and caveats: While age rose, TCR beta diversity per million T cells dropped in a roughly linear way. The lack of PBMC sorting stopped any conclusive naive versus antigen-experienced comparison.

The same data also contributed to another study, on T cells of mothers and their children. That work contributes: A few mothers and their six children, all healthy Caucasians, donated.

The source material was blood. This chain uses TRBV28 with TRBJ1-2, with 8 bases identical to TRBD1. This clonotype was obtained from a girl aged 2-15 years in good health. In nucleotides, the CDR3 is TGTGCCAGCAGTCAGACAGGGGACAGCGGCTACACCTTC. Protein sequence: CASSQTGDSGYTF.